The entry that follows covers one T cell receptor (beta chain) sequence. Its cognate antigen is unknown. Assay used: immunoSEQ multiplex PCR; TCRdb lists only in-frame clones, some missing. The sample includes about 110,000 clones, 70% to 90% of them seen just once. The data stem from a study of cytomegalovirus exposure and HLA in healthy donors. Whole-study findings and limits: Subsequent analysis found a tendency for first-cohort TCR clusters to co-occur within the approximately 130 validation repertoires. Among the CMV-associated chains, a few were confirmed in vitro as specific for CMV antigens. Despite most TCR sequences being rare, some public TCRs occurred in many donors. Listed as cytomegalovirus-associated were around 160 TCR beta chains.

With 5 bases clipped from V and 6 bases from J, the junction kept 5 bases outside the gene matches. Germline lookup yields CDR1 MNHNY and CDR2 SVGAGI (reference sequence). This CDR3 is built from 14 residues. This receptor was obtained from a young woman in good health and CMV-seronegative. What was sequenced was PBMCs. The rearrangement joins TRBV6-6 to TRBJ1-2, with TRBD1 matching 11 bases. The CDR3 DNA sequence: TGTGCCAGCAGTAACACGGGACAGGGGGATGGCTACACCTTC. This encodes CASSNTGQGDGYTF.